Here is one T cell receptor (beta chain) with its context. Which antigen it targets is not known. No quality values exist for individual bases; no much larger clone is one base distant. The record originates from a study of cytomegalovirus exposure and HLA in healthy donors (dated by TCRdb to about 2017). With respect to the entire study: An earlier analysis of some 620 of the donors reported over 250 Gb of sequence data and around 120 million unique TCR beta sequences obtained from 150 million to 200 million T cells. HLA typing included class I and class II loci at four-digit resolution. The genetic ancestry cluster associated with self-reported Caucasian donors included 81% of the approximately 430 genotyped donors. The study used immunosequencing to profile the T cell repertoires of approximately 630 subjects and linked those repertoires to cytomegalovirus serostatus. Besides the first cohort of roughly 640 subjects, a separate validation cohort made up of about 120 different subjects was used. Rather than using new phenotypic data, the later analysis identified candidate immune exposures from TCR beta sequences and from how often those sequences occurred across donors. The study aimed to test whether cataloging public T cell receptors could reveal signatures of past pathogen exposure. Genome-wide SNP genotypes for about 55% of the roughly 670 donors were used in a later genetic analysis, which treated that subset as a discovery cohort. Roughly five DR-DQ haplotypes were treated as single units for association and clustering because of strong linkage in the cohort. To predict cytomegalovirus infection status, the study combined high-throughput TCR immunosequencing, statistical association of individual TCRs with disease status, and machine learning. A later analysis re-analyzed previously published TCR beta repertoires from 650 to 800 donors and added high-resolution HLA genotyping to study TCR occurrence patterns. Donor age, sex, ethnicity and CMV serostatus were compiled alongside the repertoire data. All discovery cohort repertoires had been generated on a single sequencing platform. Among about 370 genotyped donors of the cohort, an average of about 240,000 unique TCR beta nucleotide sequences was sequenced per donor, of which about 19% were non-productive. The number of donors typed differed by locus, with roughly 620-630 for A, B, C, DRB1 and DQB1, over 500 for DQA1, over 600 for DPA1, and around 460 for DPB1. Around 330 gigabases of sequencing data and 75 million to 85 million unique TCR sequences made up an early release that covered several hundred HLA-typed donors. In an earlier analysis of roughly 540 of the donors, high-throughput TCR beta sequencing was used to judge whether each TCR beta V gene segment behaved as functional or pseudogenic.

The cohort comprised some 700 healthy bone marrow donors. At the time of sampling, all cohort members were nominally healthy, though unrecorded immune exposures were likely present. The donor was CMV seronegative and was included in the group of under 450 seronegative cohort members. Each donor provided a peripheral blood sample, and peripheral blood mononuclear cells were used for TCR beta sequencing. Genomic DNA extraction from the blood cell samples was performed with the Qiagen DNeasy Blood Extraction Kit. The germline V end is reduced by 5 bases and the J end by 1 base; junction bases left unmatched: 2. The CDR1 and CDR2 encoded by the germline V gene are SGHDT and YYEEEE. Counted from cysteine to phenylalanine, this CDR3 has 15 amino acids. Of the read, only the CDR3 DNA is kept; its 45 bases are in frame from base 1. The paper's findings and limits, for the study overall: The cohort was sequenced for TCR beta chains only, and without alpha or paired-chain data the features that could be detected were limited. A further reported finding was that TCR beta sequences accurately predicted the HLA-A and HLA-B alleles for most subjects in the first cohort. In a later analysis, HLA-associated TCR beta chains showed more clonal expansion and lower generation probabilities than non-associated chains that were equally common. The presence/absence analyses assumed that sequencing depth was roughly uniform across donors, and that assumption may not be true. According to a later genetic analysis, donors in an Asian-associated ancestry cluster had fewer N-insertions in productive TCRs than the approximately 700-donor mean. A few of the identified cytomegalovirus-associated TCR beta chains were confirmed in vitro to be specific for cytomegalovirus antigens. It was suggested by the authors that the approach could potentially be generalized to other disease states and immunological phenotypes. While some public TCRs were present in many individuals, most TCR sequences turned up only very rarely across donors. Because some donors lacked HLA typing at each locus, the association tests relied only on the typed subset. A later analysis reported that several top co-occurrence clusters appeared linked to parvovirus B19, influenza, CMV and Epstein-Barr virus. Cytomegalovirus status was reported to be diagnosed by the classifier with high specificity and sensitivity in both the original and validation cohorts. The sequencing pipeline was judged likely to have produced a cluster of highly shared sequence variants as a technical artifact. In an earlier analysis of around 600 of the donors, most TCR beta V segments were observed in productive rearrangements about 90% or about 30% of the time, broadly matching IMGT annotations. A later analysis associated about 17,000 TCR beta sequences with specific HLA alleles at a false discovery rate of 0.05. A total of 150 to 200 TCR beta chains were listed by the study as associated with cytomegalovirus. Because counts were too low, seventeen rarely observed V segments, including chromosome 9 orphons, were left out of the earlier analysis of 587 of the donors. The only immune exposure information available for the cohort was CMV serostatus. In a later analysis, TCR association rates were found to vary across HLA loci, with the most associated TCRs seen for DRB1 alleles and the fewest for HLA-C alleles. Because the 87-base-pair reads could not distinguish some IMGT-functional V segments, including TRBV6-2 and TRBV6-3, those segments were excluded. V-gene and J-gene trimming of TCR beta chains was associated with a missense DCLRE1C variant in a later genetic analysis, and the association was replicated in an independent cohort. Assigning TCR associations to individual alleles was difficult when HLA alleles, especially DR and DQ, strongly co-occurred. According to a later analysis, most CMV-associated TCR beta chains appeared to be HLA-restricted, and the HLA associations seemed to be driven largely by CMV exposure. Linkage disequilibrium might explain the correlated functional status among segregating V segments, but an unknown experimental factor could not be ruled out.

Library prep was done by the immunoSEQ multiplex PCR assay. The multiplex PCR relied on a mix of 60 forward primers for TCR Vbeta segments and 13 reverse primers for TCR Jbeta segments. The CDR3 region of rearranged TCR beta genes was amplified from genomic DNA by a multiplex PCR assay. The Illumina HiSeq System was used to sequence the amplified TCR beta libraries as 87-base-pair reads. The source study handled its data this way. A later analysis counted tens of millions of unique TCR beta chains across the 640 or so repertoires, and some 11 million of these chains were shared by at least two donors. A nearest-neighbor algorithm error-corrected the raw reads and collapsed the reads into unique sequences, merging closely related sequences to remove PCR and sequencing errors. To assign V, D and J gene segments, CDR3 sequences were aligned to IMGT reference sequences. For a sequence to be retained, a match of at least six nucleotides was required to both a V gene segment and a J gene segment. A rearrangement counted as productive if the CDR3 had no stop codons and remained in frame with V and J, and every other rearrangement counted as non-productive. CDR3 was defined according to IMGT convention as the region running from the second conserved V-encoded cysteine to the conserved J-encoded phenylalanine. Sequences without an unambiguous match to a single V gene segment were excluded from the earlier analysis of 500 to 700 of the donors. In an earlier analysis of some 590 of the donors, a V segment was called functional when productive rearrangements were above 56.7%, and segregating when the standard deviation between donors exceeded 5%. A statistical classification framework was built to diagnose cytomegalovirus status from the catalog of TCR beta chain sequences. A later analysis assigned V and J genes by comparing TCR nucleotide sequences with IMGT/GENE-DB human TR gene sequences. A later analysis assigned CDR3 sequences and most-parsimonious VDJ recombination scenarios with the TCRdist pipeline. In a later analysis, each TCR beta chain was defined by its CDR3 amino acid sequence together with its V-gene family, and reads lacking a unique V-gene family were excluded. To address suspected cross-contamination and a sequencing artifact, a later analysis removed 550 to 750 highly shared, low-generation-probability nucleotide sequences. In a later analysis, a clonal expansion index for each public chain was calculated from normalized within-repertoire ranks of inferred template counts. A later analysis computed generation probabilities with a VDJ recombination model fitted to out-of-frame rearrangements, and checked the results against IGoR. A later analysis scored TCR-TCR, TCR-HLA and TCR-CMV co-occurrence with hypergeometric tests, applying a repertoire-size bias correction to TCR pairs. False discovery rates were estimated in a later analysis by permuting HLA or CMV assignments 20 times. A later analysis grouped co-occurring TCRs with DBSCAN, adding TCRdist sequence similarity when clustering within HLA-allele-positive subsets. Repertoires with fewer than 30,000 or more than 120,000 public chains, plus five repertoires with anomalous nucleotide sharing, were excluded from co-occurrence clustering. This immuneACCESS table, as held by TCRdb, lists in-frame sequences with V and J called but not all clones. Of the missing ones, under half trace to an unresolved V gene in checked studies; the others have no known cause. The DNA was the basis for D and trimming; V, J and clone size are from that table. For this sample there are some 120,000 clones; roughly 80% appear just once. The top ten clones comprise around 1.4% of the sample.

The chain couples TRBV5-6 to TRBJ2-6; TRBD1 fits 8 bases in the junction. The source of this sequence is a woman under 30 in good health and CMV-seronegative. Sequenced material: PBMCs. The CDR3 in this case is CASRTGVSGANVLTF. The nucleotides are TGTGCCAGCAGGACAGGGGTATCTGGGGCCAACGTCCTGACTTTC.